The subject of this entry is one T cell receptor (beta chain). The data originate from a study of blood T cell repertoires in COVID-19. About the research overall: Samples representing acute and convalescent COVID-19 were sourced from the United States, Italy and Spain.

The assay was immunoSEQ multiplex PCR, and TCRdb's table has in-frame clones only and misses some. The repertoire consists of 160,000 or so clones, with about 87% occurring once and the leading ten covering 3% to 4.5%. The sample taken for sequencing was peripheral blood. The source of this sequence is a woman in her sixties who had recovered from COVID-19.

The CDR3 nucleotides are TGTGCCACCAGTCCCGGGGGGGGCAGGTACAATGAGCAGTTCTTC. It yields the protein CATSPGGGRYNEQFF. The V and J genes are TRBV24-1 and TRBJ2-1; 8 bases match TRBD2. The germline CDR1 and CDR2 sequences are KGHDR and SFDVKD. V shed 6 bases, J shed 4 bases, and the junction held 7 bases outside the gene matches. The CDR3 is 15 residues long.